The 22 T cell receptor beta chains presented below share a single source sample, sequenced in a study of cytomegalovirus exposure and HLA in healthy donors. 60 Vbeta and 13 Jbeta primers were used in PCR. Sequenced by immunoSEQ multiplex PCR; TCRdb stores in-frame clones only, minus some. The table shows 90,000 to 100,000 clones, with approximately 74% occurring only once. The sequencing input was PBMCs. Receptors originate from a male donor in good health and CMV-seronegative.

The chain uses TRBV2 and TRBJ1-2; a weak D match, TRBD1 (6 bases). V lost 7 bases and J lost 7, with 28 bases in between. This CDR3 has 17 residues. CDR1 is SNHLY and CDR2 is FYNNEI in the germline V gene. This CDR3 reads CASTGRVDSSLFGGYTF. The DNA for the CDR3 is TGTGCCAGCACTGGACGGGTGGACAGTTCCCTTTTTGGTGGCTACACCTTC.

V and J are TRBV6-5 and TRBJ2-7, with D perhaps TRBD1 (6 bases). Germline-derived CDR1 and CDR2 are MNHEY and SVGAGI. Trimming shortened V by 0 bases and J by 2 bases, and 11 bases separated the two germline ends. CDR3 length equals 15 residues. The CDR3 DNA reads TGTGCCAGCAGTTACTCGGCAGGGGCAACCTACGAGCAGTACTTC. It is translated as CASSYSAGATYEQYF.

The chain couples TRBV6-5 to TRBJ1-1; D is undetermined. V was trimmed by 4 bases and J by 2 bases, leaving 8 bases between them. CDR3 length: 13 residues. Germline loops: CDR1 MNHEY, CDR2 SVGAGI. The CDR3 nucleotides read TGTGCCAGCAGTTTTCGGGGTAACACTGAAGCTTTCTTT. It translates to CASSFRGNTEAFF.

This chain links TRBV7-8 with TRBJ1-4, with TRBD1 matching over 7 bases. V gave up 5 bases and J gave up 8 bases; unmatched junction bases: 11. Germline V gives CDR1 SGHVS, CDR2 FQNEAQ. The CDR3 sequence is 15 residues long. The CDR3 region is CASSELDRDGEKLFF. The CDR3 DNA follows: TGTGCCAGCAGCGAGCTCGACAGGGACGGCGAAAAACTGTTTTTT.

This chain joins TRBV30 and TRBJ1-5, with 7 bases fitting TRBD1. CDR3 length equals 14 residues. J gave up 4 bases and V 1 base, and 4 bases lay outside the gene matches. In germline, CDR1 is GTSNPN, CDR2 SVGIG (reference sequence). In nucleotides, the CDR3 is TGTGCCTGGAGTGGAGTGACAGGGAATCAGCCCCAGCATTTT. Translated: CAWSGVTGNQPQHF.

A few counts support this clone. The V call is TRBV6-1, the J call TRBJ1-4; D gene ambiguous. V dropped 10 bases and J dropped 8 bases, with 20 bases sitting between them. The CDR3 has 14 residues. The germline V gene encodes CDR1 MNHNS and CDR2 SASEGT. The chain's CDR3 is CAIGRGTREEKLFF. The CDR3 DNA reads as TGTGCCATCGGCCGGGGAACTCGAGAAGAAAAACTGTTTTTT.

This clone has more than one count but fewer than ten. J is TRBJ1-4 and V is TRBV15; TRBD1 might be the D (5 bases). Germline V lookup: CDR1 LNHNV, CDR2 YYDKDF (reference sequence). The CDR3 covers 15 residues. Trimming left V 0 bases short and J 5 bases short, with 10 bases between. CDR3 sequence (DNA): TGTGCCACCAGCAGAGATGGGGCACCAAATGAAAAACTGTTTTTT. Amino acid sequence: CATSRDGAPNEKLFF. Full variable domain (outside the CDR3, taken from reference TRBV15 and TRBJ1-4): DAMVIQNPRYQVTQFGKPVTLSCSQTLNHNVMYWYQQKSSQAPKLLFHYYDKDFNNEADTPDNFQSRRPNTSFCFLDIRSPGLGDTAMYLCATSRDGAPNEKLFFGSGTQLSVL.

The chain combines TRBV19 with TRBJ2-3; TRBD1 matches at 8 bases. With V trimmed by 3 bases and J by 6 bases, 11 bases remained unmatched. Germline CDR1 and CDR2: LNHDA and SQIVND (reference sequence). The CDR3 runs to 16 residues. The CDR3, as DNA: TGTGCCAGTAGTATTTGGGCAGGGGGCGCCTCGGATACGCAGTATTTT. It specifies CASSIWAGGASDTQYF.

V and J are TRBV27 and TRBJ2-4, with D perhaps TRBD2 (6 bases). CDR1 and CDR2 from the germline V gene are MNHEY and SMNVEV (reference sequence). The germline V and J ends were trimmed by 8 bases and 7 bases, with 18 bases remaining between them. This CDR3 spans 14 amino acids. The CDR3 loop reads CASATVRAGNIQYF. The CDR3 DNA reads as TGTGCCAGCGCGACGGTAAGGGCGGGGAACATTCAGTACTTC.

J is TRBJ1-1 and V is TRBV29-1; perhaps TRBD1 as D (6 bases). Germline V gives CDR1 SQVTM, CDR2 ANQGSEA. The germline V and J ends were trimmed by 1 base and 5 bases, with 17 bases remaining between them. This CDR3 has 15 residues. The CDR3 loop reads CSVEGGYRVKTEAFF. The CDR3 DNA sequence: TGCAGCGTTGAAGGAGGTTACAGGGTAAAAACTGAAGCTTTCTTT. Looking up the rest from reference TRBV29-1 and TRBJ1-1 gives the full variable domain: SAVISQKPSRDICQRGTSLTIQCQVDSQVTMMFWYRQQPGQSLTLIATANQGSEATYESGFVIDKFPISRPNLTFSTLTVSNMSPEDSSIYLCSVEGGYRVKTEAFFGQGTRLTVV.

V gene TRBV29-1 combines with J gene TRBJ2-4; 8 nucleotides line up with TRBD1. This CDR3 region has 13 residues. After removal of 5 bases from V and 7 bases from J, the junction contained 7 bases not matched to a gene. Germline assignment: CDR1 SQVTM and CDR2 ANQGSEA. The DNA for the CDR3 is TGCAGCGTTTTCCAGGGGGCCACGAACATTCAGTACTTC. Translating gives CSVFQGATNIQYF. Looking up the rest from reference TRBV29-1 and TRBJ2-4 gives the full variable domain: SAVISQKPSRDICQRGTSLTIQCQVDSQVTMMFWYRQQPGQSLTLIATANQGSEATYESGFVIDKFPISRPNLTFSTLTVSNMSPEDSSIYLCSVFQGATNIQYFGAGTRLSVL.

This chain uses TRBV25-1 with TRBJ1-1; the D is unclear. CDR1 is MGHDK, CDR2 SYGVNS, per germline. The CDR3 contains 13 residues. Trimming shortened V by 0 bases and J by 4 bases, and 6 bases separated the two germline ends. CDR3 amino acids: CASSEYGSTEAFF. The CDR3 nucleotides are TGTGCCAGCAGTGAATATGGCAGCACTGAAGCTTTCTTT. Using reference TRBV25-1 and TRBJ1-1 for the parts outside the CDR3, the full variable domain is EADIYQTPRYLVIGTGKKITLECSQTMGHDKMYWYQQDPGMELHLIHYSYGVNSTEKGDLSSESTVSRIRTEHFPLTLESARPSHTSQYLCASSEYGSTEAFFGQGTRLTVV.

The chain links TRBV7-3 to TRBJ1-2; 7 bases align to TRBD1. Trimming cost V 0 bases and J 2 bases; bases outside gene matches: 3. There are 15 residues in the CDR3. Germline V gene data show CDR1 as SGHTA and CDR2 as FQGTGA. CDR3 in amino acids: CASSLTGQNNYGYTF. Written as DNA, the CDR3 is TGTGCCAGCAGCTTAACGGGACAGAACAACTATGGCTACACCTTC.

The chain has TRBV11-3 and TRBJ2-3; 9 bases match TRBD2. Germline values: CDR1 SGHNT, CDR2 YENEEA. CDR3 length: 14 residues. V trimming: 5 bases; J trimming: 4 bases; junction bases outside the gene matches: 4. The CDR3 region has the DNA TGTGCCAGCAGCCCGGGACTAGCTGCAGATACGCAGTATTTT. This gives the protein CASSPGLAADTQYF.

V and J are TRBV19 and TRBJ1-1, with a weak D call TRBD1 (6 bases). V gave up 10 bases and J gave up 3 bases, with 12 bases separating them. Germline V gene data show CDR1 as LNHDA and CDR2 as SQIVND (reference sequence). The CDR3 is made up of 12 amino acids. CDR3 amino acids: CATNQGYTEAFF. DNA of the CDR3: TGTGCCACTAACCAGGGGTACACTGAAGCTTTCTTT.

V usage is TRBV28 and J usage is TRBJ1-2; possibly TRBD1 for D (5 bases). The V gene's germline CDR1 is MDHEN and CDR2 SYDVKM. The V and J ends lost 5 bases and 8 bases respectively, with 21 bases between them. CDR3 length equals 15 residues. The CDR3 here is CASSLQTAAGKGYTF. Here the CDR3 DNA reads TGTGCCAGCAGTCTCCAGACCGCGGCAGGGAAAGGCTACACCTTC.

This chain uses TRBV27 with TRBJ2-2; the D gene is possibly TRBD1 (6 bases). The CDR3 loop spans 16 amino acids. Germline V gene lookup returns CDR1 MNHEY and CDR2 SMNVEV (reference sequence). The V gene lost 2 bases and the J gene lost 2 bases, with 12 bases spanning the gap. CDR3 in DNA: TGTGCCAGCAGTTTAAGGCACAGGGCTAACACCGGGGAGCTGTTTTTT. Protein sequence: CASSLRHRANTGELFF.

The CDR3 loop is CASTGSTDTQYF. Here the CDR3 DNA reads TGTGCCAGCACAGGGAGCACAGATACGCAGTATTTT. V gene TRBV6-5 combines with J gene TRBJ2-3, with D maybe TRBD1 (5 bases). Trimming removed 7 bases from V and 0 bases from J, with 5 bases in between. The CDR3 runs 12 residues. Germline V gene lookup returns CDR1 MNHEY and CDR2 SVGAGI.

The chain is built from TRBV19 and TRBJ1-5; 7 nucleotides agree with TRBD1. The length of the CDR3 is 15 residues. Trimming cost V 5 bases and J 2 bases; bases outside gene matches: 6. Per germline, CDR1 LNHDA and CDR2 SQIVND (reference sequence). CDR3 sequence: CASSSGTAGNQPQHF. DNA for the CDR3: TGTGCCAGTAGTTCCGGGACAGCGGGCAATCAGCCCCAGCATTTT.

This clone was seen more than once but under ten times. The genes are TRBV15 and TRBJ2-3; weak D call: TRBD1 (5 bases). Germline CDR1 LNHNV, CDR2 YYDKDF (reference sequence). The CDR3 length is 21 residues. The V and J ends lost 5 bases and 6 bases respectively, with 36 bases between them. Written as DNA, the CDR3 is TGTGCCACCAGCTTTAGATGCGCATTCCATCCTCGAACAACAGGTAAGGATACGCAGTATTTT. It yields the protein CATSFRCAFHPRTTGKDTQYF.

The chain combines TRBV15 with TRBJ2-3; 8 bases are a match to TRBD1. CDR1 and CDR2 from the germline V gene are LNHNV and YYDKDF (reference sequence). After removal of 3 bases from V and 0 bases from J, the junction contained 8 bases not matched to a gene. The CDR3 totals 17 residues. The CDR3 DNA follows: TGTGCCACCAGCAGGGGAAGCACAGGGGGGAGCACAGATACGCAGTATTTT. Protein: CATSRGSTGGSTDTQYF. Supplemented by reference TRBV15 and TRBJ2-3, the full variable domain reads DAMVIQNPRYQVTQFGKPVTLSCSQTLNHNVMYWYQQKSSQAPKLLFHYYDKDFNNEADTPDNFQSRRPNTSFCFLDIRSPGLGDTAMYLCATSRGSTGGSTDTQYFGPGTRLTVL.

This clone was counted once. The chain uses TRBV5-4 and TRBJ1-1, with 7 bases aligning to TRBD1. The CDR3 sequence is 15 residues long. Germline loops: CDR1 SGHNT, CDR2 YYREEE (reference sequence). With 4 bases clipped from V and 3 bases from J, the junction kept 9 bases outside the gene matches. CDR3 sequence: CASSRYRGQDTEAFF. CDR3 DNA sequence: TGTGCCAGCAGCCGATATAGGGGGCAGGACACTGAAGCTTTCTTT.